Presented here are 25 T cell receptor beta chains from one specimen sequenced in a study of early T cells in non-severe SARS-CoV-2 infection. TCRdb reprocessed the 5' RACE reads with MiXCR, giving one entry per CDR3 protein. The data show under 85,000 distinct CDR3 sequences, about 5% seen once. Sequenced material: whole blood, taken at baseline. These TCRs come from an adult who was a healthcare worker with PCR-confirmed SARS-CoV-2 infection or an uninfected control (not recorded which).

This clonotype was observed many times. The V gene is TRBV6-6, the J gene TRBJ2-3; D is perhaps TRBD1 (5 bases). The CDR3 is made up of 14 amino acids. V lost 6 bases and J lost 4, with 14 bases in between. The germline CDR1 and CDR2 sequences are MNHNY and SVGAGI (reference sequence). CDR3 nucleotide sequence: TGTGCCAGCAGCCCGACAGTAGGAGCAGATACGCAGTATTTT. Protein: CASSPTVGADTQYF.

The gene calls are TRBV6-1 and TRBJ1-1; no clear D gene. From germline, CDR1 is MNHNS and CDR2 SASEGT. This CDR3 contains 14 residues. The V gene lost 7 bases and the J gene lost 3 bases, with 15 bases spanning the gap. CDR3 protein: CASIGRFGDTEAFF. The CDR3 bases are TGTGCCAGCATAGGGCGTTTCGGAGACACTGAAGCTTTCTTT.

This clonotype was counted many times. This chain uses TRBV6-6 with TRBJ1-1, with a weak D call TRBD1 (6 bases). Trimming took 5 bases from V and 6 from J, leaving 13 bases between them. The CDR3 contains 13 residues. In germline, CDR1 is MNHNY, CDR2 SVGAGI (reference sequence). The CDR3 sequence is CASSQANRAEAFF. The CDR3 nucleotides are TGTGCCAGCAGTCAAGCCAACAGGGCTGAAGCTTTCTTT.

In this sample, this clonotype turned up many times. The rearrangement uses TRBV7-7 and TRBJ2-1; 7 bases match TRBD2. J gave up 6 bases and V 0 bases, and 5 bases lay outside the gene matches. CDR1 and CDR2 (germline): SSHAT, FNYEAQ (reference sequence). The CDR3 runs 15 residues. The CDR3 nucleotides read TGTGCCAGCAGCTTAGCGCTAGAGCGGGGCAATGAGCAGTTCTTC. It translates to CASSLALERGNEQFF.

This clonotype has a handful of counts. V usage is TRBV2 and J usage is TRBJ2-7, with D perhaps assigned TRBD1 or TRBD2 (5 bases each). Deletions cut 6 bases from V and 3 bases from J, with 12 bases between. CDR1 is SNHLY, CDR2 FYNNEI, per germline. This CDR3 comprises 13 residues. The CDR3 DNA sequence: TGTGCCAGCAGCTCCGGGACCCACTACGAGCAGTACTTC. Protein product: CASSSGTHYEQYF.

This clonotype turned up a few times. CDR3 coding DNA: TGTGCCAGCTCACACGGACAGGCGGGGAGGAGCACTGAAGCTTTCTTT. It yields the protein CASSHGQAGRSTEAFF. This chain links TRBV18 with TRBJ1-1; 7 bases fit TRBD1. The length of the CDR3 is 16 residues. The V segment lost 4 bases and the J segment 4 bases; nucleotides outside the gene matches: 12. The germline CDR1 and CDR2 sequences are KGHSH and LQKENI.

This clonotype has ten or more counts. The chain recombines TRBV7-3 with TRBJ2-1; D gene uncertain. From germline, CDR1 is SGHTA and CDR2 FQGTGA. This CDR3 comprises 13 residues. V lost 2 bases and J 9 bases, leaving 11 bases between the germline ends. CDR3 sequence: CASSLGSGGEQFF. The CDR3 coding sequence is TGTGCCAGCAGCTTAGGATCCGGCGGTGAGCAGTTCTTC.

The chain couples TRBV5-1 to TRBJ2-7; a weak D match, TRBD1 (6 bases). The CDR3 spans 15 residues. Germline assignment: CDR1 SGHRS and CDR2 YFSETQ. V lost 4 bases and J lost 2, with 16 bases in between. CDR3 sequence (DNA): TGCGCCAGCAGCCCCACCGGGACACCTACCTACGAGCAGTACTTC. Translated, it gives CASSPTGTPTYEQYF. Full variable domain (remainder filled in from reference TRBV5-1 and TRBJ2-7): KAGVTQTPRYLIKTRGQQVTLSCSPISGHRSVSWYQQTPGQGLQFLFEYFSETQRNKGNFPGRFSGRQFSNSRSEMNVSTLELGDSALYLCASSPTGTPTYEQYFGPGTRLTVT.

The rearrangement uses TRBV12-3 or TRBV12-4 and TRBJ2-7, with 9 bases matching TRBD1. J was trimmed by 5 bases and V by 6 bases; bases with no gene match: 8. The CDR3 spans 14 residues. The CDR3 sequence: CASRYTGGADEQYF. The CDR3 DNA follows: TGTGCCAGCAGATACACAGGGGGCGCCGACGAGCAGTACTTC.

Concerning this clonotype: The DNA is left out, because the CDR3 cannot be placed on it with certainty; the CDR3 is given as TCRdb lists it. The gene calls are TRBV7-5 and TRBJ2-3; the D call in the table, TRBD1, was not verified against the DNA. TRBV7-5 is marked as a pseudogene. Counting both end residues, the CDR3 totals 20 amino acids. The CDR3 is CISVSEASIGGDPEADTQYF.

The table lists this clonotype with many counts. The rearrangement uses TRBV7-3 and TRBJ2-5, with no clear D. This CDR3 is built from 15 residues. Germline CDR1 is SGHTA and CDR2 is FQGTGA. Trimming cost V 5 bases and J 5 bases, with 18 bases left between them. The CDR3: CASSPTPSELETQYF. In DNA, the CDR3 is TGTGCCAGCAGCCCGACCCCAAGCGAGTTGGAGACCCAGTACTTC.

This clonotype was recorded many times. The chain carries TRBV27 and TRBJ1-6, with D perhaps matching TRBD1 (5 bases). This CDR3 has 17 amino acids. Trimming pared 7 bases from V and 4 bases from J, leaving 20 bases between. Germline loops: CDR1 MNHEY, CDR2 SMNVEV (reference sequence). Here the CDR3 DNA reads TGTGCCAGCACAATGGGGGGAGTTGGTCGATATAATTCACCCCTCCACTTT. Protein sequence: CASTMGGVGRYNSPLHF.

The CDR3 loop is CASRGGITDTQYF. CDR3 nucleotide sequence: TGTGCCAGCAGGGGGGGAATCACAGATACGCAGTATTTT. The chain couples TRBV2 to TRBJ2-3, with D perhaps matching TRBD2 (6 bases). The germline V gene encodes CDR1 SNHLY and CDR2 FYNNEI. Trimming pared 6 bases from V and 2 bases from J, leaving 9 bases between. This CDR3 contains 13 residues.

This clonotype was seen at least ten times. The chain uses TRBV6-5 and TRBJ2-6, with D uncertain. V lost 10 bases and J 0 bases, leaving 13 bases between the germline ends. CDR1 is MNHEY and CDR2 is SVGAGI in the germline V gene. The CDR3 spans 15 residues. CDR3 protein: CAIGQGFSGANVLTF. CDR3 coding DNA: TGTGCCATCGGCCAAGGGTTCTCTGGGGCCAACGTCCTGACTTTC.

This clonotype has more than one count but fewer than ten. This chain joins TRBV24-1 and TRBJ2-1, with D hard to call. CDR1 KGHDR and CDR2 SFDVKD come from the germline V gene. CDR3 size: 15 residues. Trimming took off 4 bases at V and 6 bases at J, with 15 bases between the two ends. The CDR3 sequence: CATSDAVPGSNEQFF. In nucleotides, the CDR3 is TGTGCCACCAGTGACGCCGTCCCCGGCTCCAATGAGCAGTTCTTC.

At least ten counts were recorded for this clonotype. CDR3 protein: CASSSLEYSGVDTDTQYF. The CDR3 DNA sequence: TGTGCCAGCAGCTCCCTGGAATATAGCGGGGTTGACACAGATACGCAGTATTTT. The V gene is TRBV7-9, the J gene TRBJ2-3, with 8 bases lining up with TRBD2. Germline V gene data show CDR1 as SEHNR and CDR2 as FQNEAQ (reference sequence). CDR3 size: 18 residues. Trimming cost V 4 bases and J 2 bases; bases outside gene matches: 14.

The table lists this clonotype with a few counts. The chain couples TRBV7-7 to TRBJ2-7; D not resolved. The CDR3 extends over 13 amino acids. Germline V lookup: CDR1 SSHAT, CDR2 FNYEAQ (reference sequence). V lost 1 base and J lost 3, with 7 bases in between. The CDR3: CASSLDPGYEQYF. DNA of the CDR3: TGTGCCAGCAGCTTAGATCCAGGCTACGAGCAGTACTTC.

This clonotype was observed many times. At one of its ends the junction is not consistent with the germline gene, which may arise from a read error. V gene TRBV7-9 combines with J gene TRBJ1-1, with 7 bases matching TRBD1. This CDR3 contains 15 residues. Per the germline V gene, CDR1 is SEHNR and CDR2 is FQNEAQ (reference sequence). The CDR3 loop reads CASSFRQGMKTEAFF. The CDR3 coding sequence is TGTGCCAGCAGCTTTCGACAGGGTATGAAGACTGAAGCTTTCTTT.

This clonotype has at least ten counts. J is TRBJ2-5 and V is TRBV20-1; D not resolved. The CDR3 covers 13 residues. V was clipped by 3 bases and J by 1 base, with 9 bases between them. The germline V gene has CDR1 DFQATT and CDR2 SNEGSKA (reference sequence). CDR3 loop: CSASWRTQETQYF. The CDR3 DNA reads as TGCAGTGCTAGCTGGCGGACCCAAGAGACCCAGTACTTC.

This clonotype was seen more than once but under ten times. The chain is built from TRBV9 and TRBJ2-7, with D uncertain. V dropped 0 bases and J dropped 4 bases, with 14 bases sitting between them. Looked up from germline, CDR1 is SGDLS and CDR2 is YYNGEE. This CDR3 has 15 residues. The CDR3: CASSVGPVGNYEQYF. The CDR3 region has the DNA TGTGCCAGCAGCGTAGGGCCCGTAGGAAATTACGAGCAGTACTTC.

This chain links TRBV6-5 with TRBJ2-3; the match to TRBD1 covers 7 bases. The V gene's germline CDR1 is MNHEY and CDR2 SVGAGI. The V segment lost 4 bases and the J segment 4 bases; nucleotides outside the gene matches: 5. This CDR3 is 14 amino acids long. Written as DNA, the CDR3 is TGTGCCAGCAGTTTACAGGGGATCGCAGATACGCAGTATTTT. The encoded protein is CASSLQGIADTQYF.

This clonotype was seen many times. The V and J genes are TRBV3-1 and TRBJ2-1; 7 bases are shared with TRBD2. The ends lost 0 bases at V and 7 bases at J; junction bases unmatched: 6. CDR3 length: 15 amino acids. Germline V CDR1 and CDR2: LGHDT, YNNKEL (reference sequence). The DNA of the CDR3 is TGTGCCAGCAGCCAAGATACGGGGGACTATAATGAGCAGTTCTTC. Its translation is CASSQDTGDYNEQFF.

This clonotype occurred many times. The V call is TRBV7-3, the J call TRBJ1-5, with TRBD1 as a possible D gene (6 bases). The CDR3 consists of 14 residues. Germline values: CDR1 SGHTA, CDR2 FQGTGA. V was trimmed by 3 bases and J by 7 bases, leaving 13 bases between them. CDR3 protein: CASSFSGVGQPQHF. In DNA form, the CDR3 reads TGTGCCAGCAGCTTTTCAGGGGTAGGGCAGCCCCAGCATTTT.

Only a few counts were recorded for this clonotype. J is TRBJ1-5 and V is TRBV6-1, with 11 bases that match TRBD1. From germline, CDR1 is MNHNS and CDR2 SASEGT. V lost 1 base and J lost 6; bases outside the gene matches: 5. The CDR3 runs 16 residues. CDR3 protein: CASSEGTGGSGQPQHF. The CDR3 coding sequence is TGTGCCAGCAGTGAAGGGACAGGGGGCTCCGGTCAGCCCCAGCATTTT.

This clonotype was counted between two and nine times. CDR3 coding DNA: TGTGCCAGCAGCTTATCGGGGGAAAAACTGTTTTTT. It is translated as CASSLSGEKLFF. V usage is TRBV7-9 and J usage is TRBJ1-4, with D unclear. This CDR3 has 12 residues. V lost 2 bases and J 8 bases, leaving 6 bases between the germline ends. Germline V gives CDR1 SEHNR, CDR2 FQNEAQ (reference sequence).